This TCR beta chain was identified during a study of cytomegalovirus exposure and HLA in healthy donors. Germline CDR1 SGDLS, CDR2 YYNGEE. This CDR3 spans 15 amino acids. Study results and limitations: Trimming of TCR beta V- and J-genes showed a link, identified in a later analysis, to a missense DCLRE1C variant. It was about 150 TCR beta chains that were listed as cytomegalovirus-associated. Excluded: some indistinguishable V segments such as TRBV6-2 and TRBV6-3. The authors considered a cluster of highly shared sequence variants likely to be a sequencing artifact.

A word on this clone: Its target is not known. The junction differs from germline at one of its ends, possibly a read error.

Vbeta (60) and Jbeta (13) primers were used in the PCR. Only in-frame clones appear in the TCRdb table, and some are missing; sequencing was by immunoSEQ multiplex PCR. The sample lists fewer than 120,000 clones, roughly 84% occurring once. Sequenced input: PBMCs. This receptor was taken from a man younger than 40 in good health and CMV-seropositive. The rearrangement uses TRBV9 and TRBJ2-3; TRBD2 matches at 9 bases. CDR3 protein: CASSALAGLTDTQYF. CDR3 nucleotides: TGTGCCAGCAGCGCCCTAGCGGGGCTCACAGATACACAGTATTTT.